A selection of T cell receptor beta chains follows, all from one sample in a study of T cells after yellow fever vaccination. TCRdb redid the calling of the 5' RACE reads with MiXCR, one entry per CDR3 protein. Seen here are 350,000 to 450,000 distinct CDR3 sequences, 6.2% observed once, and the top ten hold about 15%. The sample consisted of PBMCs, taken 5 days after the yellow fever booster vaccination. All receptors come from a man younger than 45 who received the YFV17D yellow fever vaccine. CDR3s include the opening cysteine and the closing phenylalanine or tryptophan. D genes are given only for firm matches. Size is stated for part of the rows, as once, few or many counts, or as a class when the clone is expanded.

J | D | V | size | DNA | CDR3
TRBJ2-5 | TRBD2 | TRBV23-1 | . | TGCGCCAGCAGTCAATCGCTACCTGGGGCGGGAGCGAGTGAGACCCAGTACTTC | CASSQSLPGAGASETQYF
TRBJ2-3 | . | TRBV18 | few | TGTGCCAGCTCACCGTTTGCGGAGAGCACAGATACGCAGTATTTT | CASSPFAESTDTQYF
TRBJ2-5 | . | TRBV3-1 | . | TGTGCCAGCAGCCAAATTGAAGAGACCCAGTACTTC | CASSQIEETQYF
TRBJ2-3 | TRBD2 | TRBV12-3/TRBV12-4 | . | TGTGCCAGCAGTTTGGGAGCGGGGGCCACAGATACGCAGTATTTT | CASSLGAGATDTQYF
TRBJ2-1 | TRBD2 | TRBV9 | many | TGTGCCAGCCGAACAGCGGGGAGGGATGAGCAGTTCTTC | CASRTAGRDEQFF
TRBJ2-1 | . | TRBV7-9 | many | TGTGCCAGCAGCTCTGGGGCGGGCTCCCCCCATGAGCAGTTCTTC | CASSSGAGSPHEQFF
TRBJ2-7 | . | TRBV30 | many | TGTGCCTGGAGGGGGTGGTACGACGAGCAGTACTTC | CAWRGWYDEQYF
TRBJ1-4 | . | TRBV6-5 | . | TGTGCCAGCAGTTACCAGGGAGTAAGAGAAAAACTGTTTTTT | CASSYQGVREKLFF
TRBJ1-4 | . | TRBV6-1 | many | TGTGCCAGCGGACTCCAAAGCAATAATGAAAAACTGTTTTTT | CASGLQSNNEKLFF
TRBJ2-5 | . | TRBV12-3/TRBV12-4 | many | TGTGCCAGCCGTACCGCGGAGACCCAGTACTTC | CASRTAETQYF
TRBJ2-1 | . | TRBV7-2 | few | TGTGCCAGCAGCTCATCGTCTTATGTCTACAATGAGCAGTTCTTC | CASSSSSYVYNEQFF
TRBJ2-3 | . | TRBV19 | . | TGTGCCAGTAAATACGTCGGCACAGATACGCAGTATTTT | CASKYVGTDTQYF
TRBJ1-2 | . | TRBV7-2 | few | TGTGCCAGCAGCCGAACAGTGACTGAGAACTATGGCTACACCTTC | CASSRTVTENYGYTF
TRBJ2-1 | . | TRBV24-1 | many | TGTGCCACCAGTGCACGACCCCTTGGGGAGCAGTTCTTC | CATSARPLGEQFF
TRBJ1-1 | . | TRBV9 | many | TGTGCCAGCAGCGCCCGTCAGGGAAACACTGAAGCTTTCTTT | CASSARQGNTEAFF
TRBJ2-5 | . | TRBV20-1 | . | TGCAGTGCTAGAGCCCCCGACGAGACCCAGTACTTC | CSARAPDETQYF
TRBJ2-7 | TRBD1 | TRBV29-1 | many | TGCAGCGTAGGACAGGAGGTGGGTGAGCAGTACTTC | CSVGQEVGEQYF
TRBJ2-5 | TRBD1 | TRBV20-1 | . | TGCTGTGCTCCCCCTCCTCTGACAGGGCCGCGCGAGACCCAGTACTTC | CCAPPPLTGPRETQYF
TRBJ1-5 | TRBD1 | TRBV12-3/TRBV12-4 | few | TGTGCCAGCAGTTTTCGGGACAGAAATCAGCCCCAGCATTTT | CASSFRDRNQPQHF
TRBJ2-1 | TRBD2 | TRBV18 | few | TGTGCCAGCTCACCGGGACTAGCGGGCAGAGGTAACAATGAGCAGTTCTTC | CASSPGLAGRGNNEQFF
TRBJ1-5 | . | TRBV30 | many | TGTGCCTGGAGTGTCAGGACAGCCAGACAGCCCCAGCATTTT | CAWSVRTARQPQHF
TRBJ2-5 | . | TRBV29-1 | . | TGCAGCGTTGAAGCAGGGGACCGGGTGGAGACCCAGTACTTC | CSVEAGDRVETQYF
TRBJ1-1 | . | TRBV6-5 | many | TGTGCCAGCAGCTACGCCCCCGGCGGGACTGAAGCTTTCTTT | CASSYAPGGTEAFF
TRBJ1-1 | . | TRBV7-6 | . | TGTGCCAGCAGCTTAGCGGGGCCAGTTGAAGCTTTCTTT | CASSLAGPVEAFF
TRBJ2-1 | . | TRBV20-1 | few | TGCAGTGCTAGAGATCAAGGGGGGAGCCTCAATGAGCAGTTCTTC | CSARDQGGSLNEQFF
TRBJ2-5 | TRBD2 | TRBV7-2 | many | TGTGCCAGCAGCTTAACACTAGCGGAGGGCCAAGAGACCCAGTACTTC | CASSLTLAEGQETQYF
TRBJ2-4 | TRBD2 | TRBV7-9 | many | TGTGCCAGCAGCTTTCCGGGAGGGGGGATTGAAAACATTCAGTACTTC | CASSFPGGGIENIQYF
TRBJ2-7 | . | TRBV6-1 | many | TGTGCCAGCGGAGGACAATTAATGCCGCAGTACTTC | CASGGQLMPQYF
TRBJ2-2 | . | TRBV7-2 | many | TGTGCCAGCAGCTTAAGGATCACCGGGGAGCTGTTTTTT | CASSLRITGELFF
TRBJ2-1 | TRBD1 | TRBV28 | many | TGTGCCAGCAGCCCACGTCAGGGGGCGCTTGGCGGGACAGAGCAGTTCTTC | CASSPRQGALGGTEQFF
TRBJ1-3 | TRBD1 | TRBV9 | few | TGTGCCAGCAGCCCCTTGGGACAGGGGAGCTCTGGAAACACCATATATTTT | CASSPLGQGSSGNTIYF
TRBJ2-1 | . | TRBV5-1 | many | TGCGCCAGCCGGACTCGGGAGAATGGAATTTATGAGCAGTTCTTC | CASRTRENGIYEQFF
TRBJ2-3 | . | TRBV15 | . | TGTGCCACCAGCAGACAGAGGGTCGGGGGAGAAGATACGCAGTATTTT | CATSRQRVGGEDTQYF
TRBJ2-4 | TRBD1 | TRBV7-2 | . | TGTGCCAGCAGCGACGGACAGGGAGGAATTCAGTACTTC | CASSDGQGGIQYF
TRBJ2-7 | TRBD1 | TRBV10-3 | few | TGTGCCACCTTGAGGGCAGGGGGCATCTACGAGCAGTACTTC | CATLRAGGIYEQYF
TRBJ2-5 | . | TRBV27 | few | TGTGCCAGCGGGGCCGGGGCCTATGCGGCGGAGACCCAGTACTTC | CASGAGAYAAETQYF
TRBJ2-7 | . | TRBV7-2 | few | TGTGCCAGCAGCTTAGGCGACGCGGGAACGAACGAGCAGTACTTC | CASSLGDAGTNEQYF
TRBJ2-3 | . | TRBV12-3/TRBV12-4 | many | TGTGCCAGCAGCACCCGGCAGAGGGGCACAGATACGCAGTATTTT | CASSTRQRGTDTQYF
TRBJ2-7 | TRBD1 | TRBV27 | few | TGTGCCAGCAGTTTCGGGACAGGGAAATTCTACGAGCAGTACTTC | CASSFGTGKFYEQYF
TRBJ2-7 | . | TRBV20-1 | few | TGCAGTGCTAAGGACTACTATTTTTACGAGCAGTACTTC | CSAKDYYFYEQYF
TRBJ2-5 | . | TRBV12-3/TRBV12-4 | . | TGTGCCAGCAGTTTCGGTCTTAGGGGTTCGCAAGAGACCCAGTACTTC | CASSFGLRGSQETQYF
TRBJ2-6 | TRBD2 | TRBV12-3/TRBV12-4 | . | TGTGCCAGCAGTTTTTTGGCGGGAGGGAACTCTGGGGCCAACGTCCTGACTTTC | CASSFLAGGNSGANVLTF
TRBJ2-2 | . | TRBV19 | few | TGTGCCAGTAGTATAATCAGGCAGGCGAACACCGGGGAGCTGTTTTTT | CASSIIRQANTGELFF
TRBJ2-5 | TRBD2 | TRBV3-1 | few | TGTGCCAGCAGCGGATCTAGCGGCCAAGAGACCCAGTACTTC | CASSGSSGQETQYF
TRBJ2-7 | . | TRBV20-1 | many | TGCAGTGCTCCCTTCGCCTACGAGCAGTACTTC | CSAPFAYEQYF
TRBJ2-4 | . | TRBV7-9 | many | TGTGCCAGCAGCTTAGTAGGTCAGGGAATGTCCAAAAACATTCAGTACTTC | CASSLVGQGMSKNIQYF
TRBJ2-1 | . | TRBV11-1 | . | TGTGCCAGCAGCTTAGTTTTTTTTGATTGGGGGCCGTCCGGTACTTACAATGAGCAGTTCTTC | CASSLVFFDWGPSGTYNEQFF
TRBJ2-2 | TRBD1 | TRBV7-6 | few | TGTGCCAGCAGCTTAGGTTCGGGACAGGTGTACACCGGGGAGCTGTTTTTT | CASSLGSGQVYTGELFF
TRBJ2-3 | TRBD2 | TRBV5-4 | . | TGTGCCAGCAGCTTAGCGGGAGGGTCCGCCTATACGCAGTATTTT | CASSLAGGSAYTQYF
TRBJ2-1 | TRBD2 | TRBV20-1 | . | TGCAGTGTCAGAGGTTCTAGCGGGAGGGTCTACAATGAGCAGTTCTTC | CSVRGSSGRVYNEQFF
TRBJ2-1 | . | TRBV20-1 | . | TGCAGTGCTAGAGTTGGGTCCATTAATGAGCAGTTCTTC | CSARVGSINEQFF
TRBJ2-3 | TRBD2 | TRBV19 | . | TGTGCCAGTAAGCTTGGCGGGAGGATCGCAGATACGCAGTATTTT | CASKLGGRIADTQYF
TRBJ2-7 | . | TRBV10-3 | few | TGTGCCATCGGCCAAACCTACGAGCAGTACTTC | CAIGQTYEQYF
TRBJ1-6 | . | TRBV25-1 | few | TGTGCCAGCAGTGAAGGGGGACTCCTTTCTTCACCCCTCCACTTT | CASSEGGLLSSPLHF
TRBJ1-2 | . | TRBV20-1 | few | TGCAGTGCCGGGGCCGAGGATGGCTACACCTTC | CSAGAEDGYTF
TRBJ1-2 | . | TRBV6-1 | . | TGTGCCAGCAGTGAAGCAGGAGTCCTTAACTATGGCTACACCTTC | CASSEAGVLNYGYTF
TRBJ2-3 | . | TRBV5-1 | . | TGCGCCAGTTCCTTAGGGGGTTTTAGCGGGACAGCAGATACGCAGTATTTT | CASSLGGFSGTADTQYF